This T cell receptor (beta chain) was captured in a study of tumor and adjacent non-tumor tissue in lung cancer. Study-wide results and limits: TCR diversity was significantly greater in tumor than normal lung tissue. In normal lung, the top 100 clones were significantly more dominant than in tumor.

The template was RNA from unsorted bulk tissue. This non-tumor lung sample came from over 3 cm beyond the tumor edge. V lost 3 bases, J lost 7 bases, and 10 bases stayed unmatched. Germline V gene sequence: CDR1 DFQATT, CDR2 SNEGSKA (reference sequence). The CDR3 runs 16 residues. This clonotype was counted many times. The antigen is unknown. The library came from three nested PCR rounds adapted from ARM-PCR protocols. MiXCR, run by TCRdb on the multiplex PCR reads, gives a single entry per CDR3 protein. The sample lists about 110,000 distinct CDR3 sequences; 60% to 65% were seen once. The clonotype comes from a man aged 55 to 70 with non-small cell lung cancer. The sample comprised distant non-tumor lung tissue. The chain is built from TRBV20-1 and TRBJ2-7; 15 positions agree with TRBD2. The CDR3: CSARGLAGGWAGEQYF. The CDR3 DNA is TGCAGTGCTAGGGGACTAGCGGGAGGTTGGGCGGGTGAGCAGTACTTC.